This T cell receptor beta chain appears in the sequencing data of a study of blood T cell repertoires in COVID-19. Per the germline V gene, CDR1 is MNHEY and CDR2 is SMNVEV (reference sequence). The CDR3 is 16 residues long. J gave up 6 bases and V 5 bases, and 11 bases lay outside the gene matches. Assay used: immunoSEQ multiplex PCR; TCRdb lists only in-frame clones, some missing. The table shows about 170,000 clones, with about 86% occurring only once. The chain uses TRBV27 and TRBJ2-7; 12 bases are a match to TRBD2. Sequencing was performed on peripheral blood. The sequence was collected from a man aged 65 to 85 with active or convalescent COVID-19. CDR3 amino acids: CASSRRRGLAGIEQYF. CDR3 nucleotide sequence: TGTGCCAGCAGTCGCCGCAGGGGACTAGCGGGCATCGAGCAGTACTTC.